Sequencing of this TCR beta chain was carried out in a study of T cell changes during pregnancy in multiple sclerosis. Germline assignment: CDR1 SGDLS and CDR2 YYNGEE. Trimming removed 6 bases at V and 0 bases at J, with 6 bases between. The CDR3 has 13 amino acids. Only in-frame clones appear in the TCRdb table, and some are missing; sequencing was by immunoSEQ multiplex PCR. This table has about 40,000 clones, more than 90% appearing once. The TCR comes from a female donor with multiple sclerosis, enrolled in a pregnancy study. The sequencing used CD8+ T cells from peripheral blood mononuclear cells, collected in the first trimester of pregnancy. This chain links TRBV9 with TRBJ2-2, with D uncertain. Here the CDR3 DNA reads TGTGCCAGCACCTTAACGAACACCGGGGAGCTGTTTTTT. Translation: CASTLTNTGELFF.